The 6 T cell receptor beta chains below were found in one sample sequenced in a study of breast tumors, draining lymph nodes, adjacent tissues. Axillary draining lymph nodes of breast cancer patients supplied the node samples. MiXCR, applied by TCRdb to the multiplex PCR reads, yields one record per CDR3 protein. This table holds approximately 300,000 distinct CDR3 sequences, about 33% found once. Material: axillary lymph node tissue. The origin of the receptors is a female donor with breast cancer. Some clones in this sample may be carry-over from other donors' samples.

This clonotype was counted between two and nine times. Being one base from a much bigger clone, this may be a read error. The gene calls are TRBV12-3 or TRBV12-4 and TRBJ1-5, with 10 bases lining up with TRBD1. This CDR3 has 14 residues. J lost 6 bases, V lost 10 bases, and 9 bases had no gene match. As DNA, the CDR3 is TGTGCCACGGCCGGGACAGGGGTTAGTCAGCCCCAGCATTTT. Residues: CATAGTGVSQPQHF.

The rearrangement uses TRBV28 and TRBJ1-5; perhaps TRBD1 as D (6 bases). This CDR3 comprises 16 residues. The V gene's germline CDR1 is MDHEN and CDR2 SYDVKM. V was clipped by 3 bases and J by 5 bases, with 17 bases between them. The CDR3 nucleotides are TGTGCCAGCAGTTTCTACGGGACAAGCCAATATCAGCCCCAGCATTTT. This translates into CASSFYGTSQYQPQHF.

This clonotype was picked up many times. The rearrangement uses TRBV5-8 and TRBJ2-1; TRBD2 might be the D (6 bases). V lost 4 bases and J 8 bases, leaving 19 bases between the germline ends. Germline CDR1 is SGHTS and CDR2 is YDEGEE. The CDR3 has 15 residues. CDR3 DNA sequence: TGTGCCAGCAGCCCCCCTTTGGGAGGAGACCATGAGCAGTTCTTC. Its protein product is CASSPPLGGDHEQFF.

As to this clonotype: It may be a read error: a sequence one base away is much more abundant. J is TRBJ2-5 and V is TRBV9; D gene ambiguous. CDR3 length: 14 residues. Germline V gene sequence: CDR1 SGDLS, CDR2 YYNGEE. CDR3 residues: CASSEQRKEETLYF. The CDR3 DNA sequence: TGTGCCAGCAGTGAACAGCGAAAGGAAGAGACCCTGTACTTC.

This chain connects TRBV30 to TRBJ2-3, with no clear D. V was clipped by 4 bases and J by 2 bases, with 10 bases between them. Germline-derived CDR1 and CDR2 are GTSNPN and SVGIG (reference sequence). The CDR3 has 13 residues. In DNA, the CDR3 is TGTGCCTGGAATTTGGGTGTCACAGATACGCAGTATTTT. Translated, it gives CAWNLGVTDTQYF.

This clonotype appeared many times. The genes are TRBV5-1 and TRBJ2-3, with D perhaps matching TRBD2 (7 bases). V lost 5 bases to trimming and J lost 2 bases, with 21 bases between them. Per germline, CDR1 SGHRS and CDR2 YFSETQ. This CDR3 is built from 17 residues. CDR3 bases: TGCGCCAGCAGACAGGGAGGGCCCTCACAAAACACAGATACGCAGTATTTT. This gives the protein CASRQGGPSQNTDTQYF.